Each of the 25 T cell receptor beta chains below was sequenced from the same sample in a study of blood T cell repertoires in COVID-19. Profiling relied on immunoSEQ multiplex PCR, and the TCRdb table lists in-frame clones only, not all of them. The sample holds under 30,000 clones, approximately 90% seen once. Sequencing used peripheral blood. These receptors came from a man over 45 with active COVID-19.

This clone occurred once. The CDR3 DNA sequence: TGCAGTGCTAGTGACAGGGTCCGGGAAAAACTGTTTTTT. Translation: CSASDRVREKLFF. V and J are TRBV20-1 and TRBJ1-4; 7 nucleotides align to TRBD1. The V segment lost 3 bases and the J segment 8 bases; nucleotides outside the gene matches: 6. The CDR3 is 13 amino acids. Germline V gene sequence: CDR1 DFQATT, CDR2 SNEGSKA (reference sequence).

The V and J genes are TRBV6-5 and TRBJ2-7, with 8 bases matching TRBD1. Germline V CDR1 and CDR2: MNHEY, SVGAGI. Trimming removed 4 bases from V and 7 bases from J; junction bases left unmatched: 12. The CDR3 spans 15 residues. The CDR3 bases are TGTGCCAGCAGTTCGACAGGGGACGCACCATGGGAGCAGTACTTC. The encoded protein is CASSSTGDAPWEQYF.

This chain joins TRBV7-9 and TRBJ2-7; 11 bases match TRBD2. Germline lookup yields CDR1 SEHNR and CDR2 FQNEAQ (reference sequence). The CDR3 contains 17 residues. The V segment lost 3 bases and the J segment 2 bases; nucleotides outside the gene matches: 9. The CDR3 loop is CASSFSPTSGGTYEQYF. The CDR3 bases are TGTGCCAGCAGCTTTAGTCCCACTAGCGGGGGAACCTACGAGCAGTACTTC. The variable domain in full, completed from reference TRBV7-9 and TRBJ2-7, reads DTGVSQNPRHKITKRGQNVTFRCDPISEHNRLYWYRQTLGQGPEFLTYFQNEAQLEKSRLLSDRFSAERPKGSFSTLEIQRTEQGDSAMYLCASSFSPTSGGTYEQYFGPGTRLTVT.

A few counts support this clone. The rearrangement joins TRBV7-8 to TRBJ1-6, with a weak D call TRBD1 (6 bases). V was cut by 5 bases and J by 9 bases, with 17 bases left in between. Germline V gives CDR1 SGHVS, CDR2 FQNEAQ. The CDR3 spans 15 residues. CDR3 amino acids: CASSPAGAVGSPLHF. Written as DNA, the CDR3 is TGTGCCAGCAGCCCCGCAGGGGCGGTCGGTTCACCCCTCCACTTT.

This rearrangement joins TRBV28 to TRBJ1-5, with D perhaps TRBD1 (5 bases). The CDR3 is 16 amino acids. Between the trimmed V and J ends, which lost 1 base and 0 bases, there was a span of 10 bases. Germline-derived CDR1 and CDR2 are MDHEN and SYDVKM. CDR3 sequence: CASSLSGRVSNQPQHF. CDR3 in DNA: TGTGCCAGCAGTTTATCCGGCAGGGTTAGCAATCAGCCCCAGCATTTT. Variable domain in full (rest from reference TRBV28 and TRBJ1-5): DVKVTQSSRYLVKRTGEKVFLECVQDMDHENMFWYRQDPGLGLRLIYFSYDVKMKEKGDIPEGYSVSREKKERFSLILESASTNQTSMYLCASSLSGRVSNQPQHFGDGTRLSIL.

The gene calls are TRBV5-4 and TRBJ2-3; TRBD2 matches 8 bases. The CDR3 runs to 15 residues. Trimming removed 4 bases from V and 0 bases from J; junction bases left unmatched: 4. Per germline, CDR1 SGHNT and CDR2 YYREEE (reference sequence). CDR3 DNA: TGTGCCAGCAGCCCGGGGGGGGCGAGCACAGATACGCAGTATTTT. This encodes CASSPGGASTDTQYF.

This clone appeared a single time. The J gene is TRBJ2-3, the V gene TRBV12-5; possible D gene TRBD1, 6 bases. The CDR3 sequence is 16 residues long. Trimming took off 4 bases at V and 6 bases at J, with 20 bases between the two ends. Germline lookup yields CDR1 LGHNT and CDR2 FRNRAP. The CDR3 loop reads CASGSPLTGLGDTQYF. CDR3 bases: TGTGCTAGTGGTTCCCCCCTGACAGGCCTCGGCGATACGCAGTATTTT.

The rearrangement links TRBV3-1 (or the pseudogene TRBV3-2) to TRBJ2-7; 8 bases match TRBD1. Looked up from germline, CDR1 is LGHDT and CDR2 is YNNKEL (reference sequence). The CDR3 loop spans 13 amino acids. V shed 4 bases and J 2 bases; nucleotides not matched to a gene: 1. The chain's CDR3 is CASSRRGPYEQYF. Here the CDR3 DNA reads TGTGCCAGCAGCCGCAGGGGGCCCTACGAGCAGTACTTC.

The chain couples TRBV2 to TRBJ1-2; 7 positions agree with TRBD1. Germline-derived CDR1 and CDR2 are SNHLY and FYNNEI. CDR3 length: 15 residues. V lost 1 base, J lost 4 bases, and 6 bases stayed unmatched. The CDR3 DNA sequence: TGTGCCAGCAGTGAAGAGGCAGGGGGTTTCTATGGCTACACCTTC. Its protein is CASSEEAGGFYGYTF.

The chain recombines TRBV5-1 with TRBJ2-7, with a weak D call TRBD1 (6 bases). The V end lost 4 bases, the J end lost 0 bases, and 14 bases lay between the germline ends. CDR1 is SGHRS, CDR2 YFSETQ, per germline. The CDR3 is 15 amino acids. CDR3 in amino acids: CASSPGTTGSYEQYF. CDR3 in DNA: TGCGCCAGCAGCCCGGGAACGACAGGCTCCTACGAGCAGTACTTC.

The chain is built from TRBV7-9 and TRBJ1-3; D gene uncertain. From germline, CDR1 is SEHNR and CDR2 FQNEAQ (reference sequence). This CDR3 contains 13 residues. V lost 4 bases and J 1 base, leaving 5 bases between the germline ends. Here the CDR3 reads CASSSYSGNTIYF. Here the CDR3 DNA reads TGTGCCAGCAGCTCTTATTCTGGAAACACCATATATTTT.

The chain employs TRBV4-2 and TRBJ2-3; TRBD2 matches at 7 bases. V lost 0 bases to trimming and J lost 6 bases; unmatched junction nucleotides: 9. CDR3 length: 16 amino acids. Germline V gene sequence: CDR1 LGHNA, CDR2 YNFKEQ. CDR3 sequence reads: CASSQERLLAADTQYF. In DNA, the CDR3 is TGTGCCAGCAGCCAAGAGAGGTTGCTAGCGGCCGATACGCAGTATTTT.

The rearrangement links TRBV6-4 to TRBJ2-3; 9 nucleotides line up with TRBD1. The CDR3 covers 17 residues. CDR1 is MRHNA and CDR2 is SNTAGT in the germline V gene. The ends lost 1 base at V and 3 bases at J; junction bases unmatched: 8. The CDR3 region is CASSDLQGAHRTDTQYF. CDR3 coding DNA: TGTGCCAGCAGTGACTTACAGGGGGCGCATCGGACAGATACGCAGTATTTT.

J is TRBJ2-1 and V is TRBV7-2, with a weak D call TRBD1 (6 bases). The CDR3 consists of 17 residues. Trimming pared 5 bases from V and 5 bases from J, leaving 22 bases between. Germline CDR1 and CDR2: SGHTA and FQGNSA. The CDR3: CASSLEGTGTYNNEQFF. CDR3 DNA sequence: TGTGCCAGCAGCCTAGAGGGAACCGGGACATATAACAATGAGCAGTTCTTC.

The chain recombines TRBV2 with TRBJ1-3; D possibly corresponds to TRBD1 (6 bases). Germline CDR1 reads SNHLY; CDR2 reads FYNNEI. Trimming removed 7 bases from V and 9 bases from J, with 16 bases in between. This CDR3 comprises 13 residues. The CDR3: CASIFQGSSTIYF. The CDR3 DNA follows: TGTGCCAGCATATTTCAGGGGTCAAGCACCATATATTTT.

The V gene is TRBV6-1, the J gene TRBJ1-1; 7 bases map to TRBD1. The CDR3 is 17 residues long. From germline, CDR1 is MNHNS and CDR2 SASEGT. V lost 2 bases and J lost 5; bases outside the gene matches: 14. CDR3 loop: CASSELAGQVGWTEAFF. In DNA, the CDR3 is TGTGCCAGCAGTGAATTAGCAGGACAGGTGGGATGGACTGAAGCTTTCTTT.

This clone was detected only once. J is TRBJ2-7 and V is TRBV7-9; 11 nucleotides agree with TRBD1. This CDR3 comprises 15 residues. From germline, CDR1 is SEHNR and CDR2 FQNEAQ (reference sequence). Germline trimming cut 6 bases from V and 1 base from J; bases unmatched to any gene: 5. Here the CDR3 reads CASRAGTGGSYEQYF. In DNA, the CDR3 is TGTGCCAGCAGGGCCGGGACAGGGGGGTCCTACGAGCAGTACTTC.

The genes are TRBV20-1 and TRBJ2-7; D possibly corresponds to TRBD1 (6 bases). CDR3 length equals 13 residues. Germline values: CDR1 DFQATT, CDR2 SNEGSKA (reference sequence). The V end lost 3 bases, the J end lost 4 bases, and 13 bases lay between the germline ends. DNA of the CDR3: TGCAGTGCTAGTCCACGCCAGGGGTACGAGCAGTACTTC. Residues: CSASPRQGYEQYF.

The gene calls are TRBV2 and TRBJ2-7; maybe TRBD1 (6 bases). The V gene lost 8 bases and the J gene lost 1 base, with 12 bases spanning the gap. This CDR3 is built from 13 residues. Germline values: CDR1 SNHLY, CDR2 FYNNEI. DNA of the CDR3: TGTGCCAGCTCCCCGGACAGATCCTACGAGCAGTACTTC. Translated, it gives CASSPDRSYEQYF.

The rearrangement links TRBV30 to TRBJ1-6; D not resolved. The CDR3 is 14 amino acids. In germline, CDR1 is GTSNPN, CDR2 SVGIG (reference sequence). V gave up 0 bases and J gave up 10 bases, with 13 bases separating them. The CDR3 sequence is CAWSVKTERSPLHF. The CDR3, as DNA: TGTGCCTGGAGTGTAAAAACGGAGCGGTCACCCCTCCACTTT.

The chain couples TRBV5-5 to TRBJ2-7; TRBD2 might be the D (5 bases). The germline gives CDR1 SGHKS, CDR2 YYEKEE (reference sequence). The CDR3 extends over 16 amino acids. Between the trimmed V and J ends, which lost 0 bases and 1 base, there was a span of 14 bases. DNA for the CDR3: TGTGCCAGCAGCTTGGTTCGAGGGATCCGATCCTACGAGCAGTACTTC. Amino acid sequence: CASSLVRGIRSYEQYF.

This clone was recorded a few times. The chain carries TRBV5-1 and TRBJ1-5, with TRBD1 matching over 12 bases. The ends lost 3 bases at V and 5 bases at J; junction bases unmatched: 3. The germline CDR1 and CDR2 sequences are SGHRS and YFSETQ. The CDR3 covers 15 residues. Here the CDR3 reads CASSSGQGADQPQHF. The CDR3 coding sequence is TGCGCCAGCAGCTCGGGACAGGGGGCGGATCAGCCCCAGCATTTT.

This chain joins TRBV28 and TRBJ2-3, with a weak D call TRBD2 (5 bases). The CDR3 totals 11 residues. Germline CDR1 and CDR2: MDHEN and SYDVKM. Trimming cost V 6 bases and J 6 bases, with 7 bases left between them. The CDR3 DNA follows: TGTGCCAGCAGCCAGCGGGATACGCAGTATTTT. Its translation is CASSQRDTQYF.

V gene TRBV4-1 combines with J gene TRBJ1-2; 9 bases are shared with TRBD1. After removal of 6 bases from V and 2 bases from J, the junction contained 7 bases not matched to a gene. Germline V gives CDR1 MGHRA, CDR2 YSYEKL. The CDR3 runs 15 residues. The CDR3 loop reads CASRPGTGYNYGYTF. CDR3 in DNA: TGCGCCAGCAGACCGGGGACAGGGTACAACTATGGCTACACCTTC.

The chain is built from TRBV6-5 and TRBJ1-5; D remains ambiguous. This CDR3 is built from 13 residues. The germline CDR1 and CDR2 sequences are MNHEY and SVGAGI. Trimming stripped 4 bases from V and 5 bases from J, with 9 bases between. Here the CDR3 reads CASSFNTDQPQHF. The CDR3 DNA reads as TGTGCCAGCAGTTTTAATACGGATCAGCCCCAGCATTTT.